This is a list of T cell receptor beta chains from one sample in a study of tumor and adjacent non-tumor tissue in lung cancer. TCRdb redid the calling of the multiplex PCR reads with MiXCR, one entry per CDR3 protein. The data contain about 86,000 distinct CDR3 sequences, around 76% of them singletons. Material for sequencing was distant non-tumor lung tissue. All receptors come from a woman aged 45-60 years with non-small cell lung cancer. CDR3s include the opening cysteine and the closing phenylalanine or tryptophan. The D gene is left open where the match is weak. Part of the rows lack a size; the others show once, few, many or a class for expanded clones.

>.|.|TRBV11-2|TRBJ2-1|15
TGTGACAGTAGCTTAGAATCTAGAGGGAATCATGAGCAGTTCTTC
CDSSLESRGNHEQFF
>.|.|TRBV4-1|TRBJ1-2|14
TGCGCCAGCTGCCATGAAATCGGCGTCCGTGGCTACACCTTC
CASCHEIGVRGYTF
>.|.|TRBV9|TRBJ2-7|13
TGTGCCAGCAGCGTAGCTGGGTCCTACGAGCAGTACTTC
CASSVAGSYEQYF
>.|.|TRBV20-1|TRBJ2-2|15
TGCAGTGCTAGACTGACAGGACGTAGCACCTGGGAGCTGTTTTTT
CSARLTGRSTWELFF
>.|.|TRBV6-6|TRBJ2-1|15
TGTGCCAGCAGTCCCCCGGACCCAGCCGGAGGGACCCAGTTCTTC
CASSPPDPAGGTQFF
>TRBD2|many|TRBV7-3|TRBJ2-2|17
TGTGCCAGCAGCCTCAGCCCGGGAGGGGGAAACACCGGGGAGCTGTTTTTT
CASSLSPGGGNTGELFF
>.|.|TRBV6-5|TRBJ1-1|11
TGTGCCACCAGCAAGGCGGGGAAAACTTTCTTT
CATSKAGKTFF
>.|.|TRBV29-1|TRBJ2-7|14
TGCAGCGTTCTCTCTGCGATTAGCAGCTACGAGCAGTACTTC
CSVLSAISSYEQYF
>.|medium-sized|TRBV6-2/TRBV6-3|TRBJ2-2|14
TGTGCCAGCAGGGCCCCATCCCACACCGGGGAGCTGTTTTTT
CASRAPSHTGELFF
>.|.|TRBV7-8|TRBJ2-7|16
TGTGCCAACAGCTTAGGGACTGGCACCGCGGGCTACGATCAGTACTTC
CANSLGTGTAGYDQYF
>.|.|TRBV6-6|TRBJ2-1|20
TGTGCCAGCAGCAACCGCCTAAGGGCCTCGGAGCGGGCCATTCTCAATGAGCAGTTCTTC
CASSNRLRASERAILNEQFF
>.|.|TRBV7-9|TRBJ2-5|13
TGTACCAGCAGACCCGGGAACCAAGAGACCCAGTACTTC
CTSRPGNQETQYF
>.|.|TRBV4-1|TRBJ2-4|15
TGCGCCATCAGCCAGCAGGGGCTAGCCAAAAACATTCAGTACTTC
CAISQQGLAKNIQYF
>.|.|TRBV6-6|TRBJ1-5|14
TGTGCCAGCAGGATAGAGGCCCTCAATCAGCCCCAACATTTT
CASRIEALNQPQHF
>.|.|TRBV4-1|TRBJ1-2|14
TGCACCAGCAGCCAAGAAATCGGCGTCTGTGGCTACACCTTC
CTSSQEIGVCGYTF
>TRBD1|.|TRBV4-2|TRBJ1-4|16
TGTGCCAGCAGCTCAACACCGGGACAGCCTAATGAGAAACAGTTTTTT
CASSSTPGQPNEKQFF
>.|.|TRBV12-3/TRBV12-4|TRBJ2-5|13
TGTGCCAGCAGGGGGCCCAAGGCAGAGACCGAGTACTTT
CASRGPKAETEYF
>.|.|TRBV29-1|TRBJ2-7|13
TGCAGCGTTGGTAGTGGGAGGCCCTACGAGCAGTACTTC
CSVGSGRPYEQYF
>.|.|TRBV23-1|TRBJ2-7|22
TGCGCCAGCAGTCGATCGTACGGACACAGGGCATGGCACACTGATCCTACCTACGAGCAGTACTTC
CASSRSYGHRAWHTDPTYEQYF
>TRBD2|many|TRBV10-3|TRBJ2-7|12
TGTGCCATCACGGCGGGGGGATACGAGCAGTACTTC
CAITAGGYEQYF
>.|.|TRBV29-1|TRBJ2-7|14
TGTAGCGTGGTCCGGGGCGTAAGCTCCTACGAGCAGTACTTC
CSVVRGVSSYEQYF
>.|.|TRBV29-1|TRBJ2-1|15
TGTAGCGTTGAACTGTCCTGGACCTCCTACAATGAGCAGTTCTTC
CSVELSWTSYNEQFF
>.|.|TRBV29-1|TRBJ2-5|16
TGCAGCGTCCCCTCCACCGGGACATCAGATGGAGAAGCCCAGTACTTC
CSVPSTGTSDGEAQYF
>.|.|TRBV5-4|TRBJ2-3|17
TGTGTCAGCAGCTTCGGATCTCGGCGGGGTAGCACAAATACGCAGTATTTT
CVSSFGSRRGSTNTQYF
>.|.|TRBV6-5|TRBJ2-1|17
TGTGCCAGCAGTACGTGGACGGGGGTTGGGGGTATGGATGAGCAGTCCTTC
CASSTWTGVGGMDEQSF
>.|.|TRBV11-2|TRBJ2-2|15
TGTGCCAGCAAGACTTCACGGAGGCGCGACGGGGGGCTGTTTTTC
CASKTSRRRDGGLFF
>.|.|TRBV29-1|TRBJ2-4|13
TGCAGCGTTTTCAAACCAGGGGTAGAGATTGAGTACTTC
CSVFKPGVEIEYF
>.|.|TRBV6-2/TRBV6-3|TRBJ2-1|13
TGTGTCAGCAGAGGTCACACAGGTAATGAGCAGTTCTTC
CVSRGHTGNEQFF
>TRBD1|.|TRBV10-3|TRBJ2-5|14
TGTGCCATCAGACCGGGACAGATCCAAGGGACCCAGTACTTC
CAIRPGQIQGTQYF
>.|.|TRBV29-1|TRBJ2-7|12
TGCAGCGTTGAAGGAGGGAACTACGAGCAGTACTTC
CSVEGGNYEQYF
>TRBD1|.|TRBV7-8|TRBJ2-6|17
TGTGCCAGCAGTCCACAGGGGGCTGTCTCTGGGGTCAACGTCCTGACTTTC
CASSPQGAVSGVNVLTF
>.|.|TRBV29-1|TRBJ2-2|13
TGCAGTTCGAGGACTGGCGGCACCGGGGAGCCGTTTTTT
CSSRTGGTGEPFF
>.|.|TRBV5-1|TRBJ2-5|13
TGCACCAGCAGCATGGCAGGGGACGAGACCCAGTACTTC
CTSSMAGDETQYF
>TRBD2|.|TRBV11-1|TRBJ2-5|16
TGTGTCAGCGGCTTCGAACTAGCGGGGAGTCAAGAGACCCAGTACTTC
CVSGFELAGSQETQYF
>TRBD1|.|TRBV10-3|TRBJ2-1|16
TGTGCCATCACTGACCCCGGGACAGGTTCCCACAATGAGCAGTTCTTC
CAITDPGTGSHNEQFF
>.|.|TRBV5-4|TRBJ1-1|14
TGTGTCAGCAGTTCCGAGGCAGTGAACACTGAAGCTTTCTTT
CVSSSEAVNTEAFF
>.|.|TRBV5-1|TRBJ1-2|14
TGCGCCAGCAGGCTATCGACAGCTATCTATGGATACACCTTC
CASRLSTAIYGYTF
>TRBD2|.|TRBV24-1|TRBJ2-7|15
TGTGTCACCAGTGATAAGGAGCGGGAGATTGGCGAGCATTACTTC
CVTSDKEREIGEHYF
>.|many|TRBV30|TRBJ2-7|12
TGTGCCTGGACGGAAAGGGTTAACGAGCAGTACTTC
CAWTERVNEQYF
>TRBD1|few|TRBV6-1|TRBJ1-5|14
TGTGCCAGCAGGGAGACAGGGAAGGGGCAGTCCCAGCATTTT
CASRETGKGQSQHF
>.|.|TRBV6-1|TRBJ2-7|13
TGTGCAAGCAGTGATTACACGGCCTACGAGCTGTACTTC
CASSDYTAYELYF
>TRBD1|.|TRBV19|TRBJ1-1|13
TGTGCCAGCTGGGACAGGACTGGGCTTGAATCTTTCTTT
CASWDRTGLESFF
>.|.|TRBV7-2|TRBJ2-1|16
TGTGCCAGCAGCTTAGTTCTCTCCCAGGGCTACAATGAGCAGTTCTTC
CASSLVLSQGYNEQFF
>TRBD2|.|TRBV11-2|TRBJ2-1|13
TGTGCCGAAAGGGAGGGAGGGCCGCGCGAACAGTTCTTT
CAEREGGPREQFF
>.|.|TRBV5-4|TRBJ2-1|16
TGTGCCGGCAGCTCCACCTCCCGAGACCGCTACGATGAGCAGTTCTTC
CAGSSTSRDRYDEQFF